A single sample gave rise to the 26 T cell receptor beta chains below, sequenced in a study of tissue T cells after allogeneic stem cell transplantation (dated by TCRdb to between 2020 and 2023). The library was obtained by the immunoSEQ multiplex PCR assay. TCRdb limited this immuneACCESS table to in-frame rearrangements with V and J called. A share of clones is missing; checked studies link under half to unresolved V genes, and the rest is unexplained. The sample includes roughly 3,100 clones, with about 70% observed a single time. The top ten clonotypes cover 15% to 19% of the sample. Interpreted using the paper, the time point label stands for: human tissue collected at research (rapid) autopsy. Over a roughly 3-year period, about 7 adult allo-HCT recipients with steroid-refractory GVHD were prospectively enrolled in a research-autopsy study. The sample consisted of descending colon tissue, taken at autopsy. These receptors all stem from a male patient aged 60 or older with steroid-refractory graft-versus-host disease after an allogeneic stem cell transplant. Where a transplant has occurred, the graft donor may have supplied some of the T cells.

The V gene is TRBV4-2, the J gene TRBJ1-2; D is ambiguous. With 0 bases removed from V and 5 bases from J, the gap between germline ends came to 13 bases. This CDR3 has 15 amino acids. Germline V gene data show CDR1 as LGHNA and CDR2 as YNFKEQ. The DNA of the CDR3 is TGTGCCAGCAGCCAAGATGTGGCAGTCGTTTATGGCTACACCTTC. It specifies CASSQDVAVVYGYTF.

The chain carries TRBV5-1 and TRBJ1-4; D may be TRBD1 (6 bases). Trimming removed 2 bases at V and 8 bases at J, with 16 bases between. CDR3 size: 15 residues. The V gene's germline CDR1 is SGHRS and CDR2 YFSETQ. CDR3 sequence (DNA): TGCGCCAGCAGCTTAGGACAGACCTCGGGAGAAAAACTGTTTTTT. Residues: CASSLGQTSGEKLFF.

There are a few counts of this clone. This rearrangement joins TRBV19 to TRBJ1-2, with D unclear. CDR1 is LNHDA and CDR2 is SQIVND in the germline V gene (reference sequence). V lost 10 bases and J 8 bases, leaving 20 bases between the germline ends. The CDR3 length is 13 residues. DNA for the CDR3: TGTGCCACCCGAGGATTCATCTTGGAGGGCTACACCTTC. This encodes CATRGFILEGYTF.

The chain couples TRBV4-3 to TRBJ1-2, with 8 bases lining up with TRBD1. CDR3 length equals 15 residues. Germline CDR1 reads LGHNA; CDR2 reads YSLEER. Trimming at V came to 0 bases and at J to 2 bases, leaving 2 bases not matched to a gene. The CDR3 region has the DNA TGCGCCAGCAGCCAAGATCGACAGGGGAACTATGGCTACACCTTC. It is translated as CASSQDRQGNYGYTF.

J is TRBJ2-1 and V is TRBV7-6; D gene unclear. The germline V and J ends were trimmed by 5 bases and 5 bases, with 19 bases remaining between them. Germline loops: CDR1 SGHVS, CDR2 FNYEAQ. This CDR3 comprises 16 residues. The CDR3 DNA sequence: TGTGCCAGCAGCCTTCGACCACCGAAAGAAAACAATGAGCAGTTCTTC. Translated, it gives CASSLRPPKENNEQFF. Together with reference TRBV7-6 and TRBJ2-1, the CDR3 gives the full variable domain: GAGVSQSPRYKVTKRGQDVALRCDPISGHVSLYWYRQALGQGPEFLTYFNYEAQQDKSGLPNDRFSAERPEGSISTLTIQRTEQRDSAMYRCASSLRPPKENNEQFFGPGTRLTVL.

This clone was seen more than once but under ten times. The chain joins TRBV7-6 to TRBJ1-3; maybe TRBD1 (6 bases). Per germline, CDR1 SGHVS and CDR2 FNYEAQ. V was pared by 5 bases and J by 2 bases, with 22 bases between. This CDR3 has 18 amino acids. This CDR3 is CASSRGADSGLAGNTIYF. The CDR3 DNA reads as TGTGCCAGCAGCAGGGGGGCGGACTCGGGGCTTGCTGGAAACACCATATATTTT.

The table lists this clone with a count of one. The V gene is TRBV2, the J gene TRBJ2-2; TRBD2 matches at 8 bases. The CDR3 is made up of 16 amino acids. In germline, CDR1 is SNHLY, CDR2 FYNNEI. The trim removed 3 bases at V and 8 bases at J, leaving 11 bases unmatched. CDR3 sequence reads: CASSEVAGTFPGELFF. CDR3 nucleotide sequence: TGTGCCAGCAGTGAGGTAGCGGGGACATTTCCGGGGGAGCTGTTTTTT.

This chain links TRBV5-6 with TRBJ1-2; D is perhaps TRBD1 (5 bases). V was cut by 3 bases and J by 4 bases, with 10 bases left in between. The CDR3 contains 13 residues. Germline CDR1 reads SGHDT; CDR2 reads YYEEEE. CDR3 sequence (DNA): TGTGCCAGCAGCTCTGGGACGAGCTATGGCTACACCTTC. Protein sequence: CASSSGTSYGYTF.

The sample holds a few counts of this clone. This sequence joins TRBV3-1 (or the pseudogene TRBV3-2) and TRBJ1-1; 7 bases map to TRBD1. V trimming: 0 bases; J trimming: 6 bases; junction bases outside the gene matches: 22. Germline-derived CDR1 and CDR2 are LGHDT and YNNKEL (reference sequence). CDR3 length equals 20 residues. The CDR3 DNA sequence: TGTGCCAGCAGCCAAGATCGGCTTTACGGGACAGACAGTTCTGTATCTGAAGCTTTCTTT. Translation gives CASSQDRLYGTDSSVSEAFF.

The CDR3 DNA follows: TGTGCCAGCAGCTTACAGGGGGCGTATACTGAAGCTTTCTTT. It specifies CASSLQGAYTEAFF. The rearrangement links TRBV11-2 to TRBJ1-1; 8 bases match TRBD1. The CDR3 is 14 residues long. Per germline, CDR1 SGHAT and CDR2 FQNNGV. The ends lost 2 bases at V and 5 bases at J; junction bases unmatched: 4.

The rearrangement uses TRBV7-8 and TRBJ2-1, with 8 bases that match TRBD2. With V trimmed by 5 bases and J by 2 bases, 5 bases remained unmatched. CDR1 is SGHVS and CDR2 is FQNEAQ in the germline V gene. CDR3 length equals 15 residues. The CDR3 coding sequence is TGTGCCAGCAGCCCTCGGGGGGGCGCCTACAATGAGCAGTTCTTC. As protein: CASSPRGGAYNEQFF.

The chain combines TRBV4-1 with TRBJ2-2; 7 nucleotides agree with TRBD1. This CDR3 is built from 14 residues. The ends lost 4 bases at V and 4 bases at J; junction bases unmatched: 3. Per germline, CDR1 MGHRA and CDR2 YSYEKL. The CDR3 protein is CASSRDRATGELFF. CDR3 nucleotide sequence: TGCGCCAGCAGCCGAGACAGGGCCACCGGGGAGCTGTTTTTT.

In its sample, this clone was seen a few times. The CDR3 DNA reads TGTGCCAGCAGCCTCTCTTTAGGGGGAAATTCACCCCTCCACTTT. Its protein is CASSLSLGGNSPLHF. The chain joins TRBV14 to TRBJ1-6, with a possible D match to TRBD1 (6 bases). The CDR3 contains 15 residues. V was pared by 4 bases and J by 7 bases, with 14 bases between. Germline V lookup: CDR1 SGHDN, CDR2 FVKESK. The full variable domain, rest sourced from reference TRBV14 and TRBJ1-6, is EAGVTQFPSHSVIEKGQTVTLRCDPISGHDNLYWYRRVMGKEIKFLLHFVKESKQDESGMPNNRFLAERTGGTYSTLKVQPAELEDSGVYFCASSLSLGGNSPLHFGNGTRLTVT.

In its sample, this clone was seen once. Distinct nucleotide sequences in the sample also encode this CDR3. The chain carries TRBV19 and TRBJ1-6, with D hard to call. The germline V gene encodes CDR1 LNHDA and CDR2 SQIVND (reference sequence). CDR3 length: 13 residues. V was clipped by 7 bases and J by 0 bases, with 4 bases between them. The CDR3 region has the DNA TGTGCCAGTAAAGTCTCCTATAATTCACCCCTCCACTTT. Translated, it gives CASKVSYNSPLHF.

The V gene is TRBV29-1, the J gene TRBJ1-1; D ambiguous. CDR1 and CDR2 (germline): SQVTM, ANQGSEA. The CDR3 extends over 12 amino acids. Deletions cut 8 bases from V and 0 bases from J, with 10 bases between. CDR3 nucleotides: TGCAGCACGGACGGGATGAACACTGAAGCTTTCTTT. It specifies CSTDGMNTEAFF. Looking up the rest from reference TRBV29-1 and TRBJ1-1 gives the full variable domain: SAVISQKPSRDICQRGTSLTIQCQVDSQVTMMFWYRQQPGQSLTLIATANQGSEATYESGFVIDKFPISRPNLTFSTLTVSNMSPEDSSIYLCSTDGMNTEAFFGQGTRLTVV.

The gene calls are TRBV6-6 and TRBJ1-3, with D possibly being TRBD1 (6 bases). This CDR3 has 14 amino acids. Trimming took 6 bases from V and 4 from J, leaving 13 bases between them. Per germline, CDR1 MNHNY and CDR2 SVGAGI (reference sequence). CDR3 coding DNA: TGTGCCAGCAGCTCATGGACAGTAGGAAACACCATATATTTT. Its translation is CASSSWTVGNTIYF.

This clone has a handful of counts. The chain combines TRBV6-6 with TRBJ2-3; 7 bases map to TRBD1. This CDR3 is 14 amino acids long. Unmatched junction bases numbered 5, after V lost 6 bases and J lost 2 bases. Germline CDR1 MNHNY, CDR2 SVGAGI (reference sequence). The CDR3 spells CASRQGQLTDTQYF. As DNA, the CDR3 is TGTGCCAGCAGACAGGGACAGCTCACAGATACGCAGTATTTT.

This chain links TRBV7-3 with TRBJ2-2; 9 bases are shared with TRBD2. The CDR3 has 14 residues. From germline, CDR1 is SGHTA and CDR2 FQGTGA. The trim removed 2 bases at V and 7 bases at J, leaving 2 bases unmatched. CDR3 sequence: CASSLGTSFGELFF. DNA of the CDR3: TGTGCCAGCAGCTTAGGGACTAGCTTCGGGGAGCTGTTTTTT. The entire variable domain, with the rest obtained from reference TRBV7-3 and TRBJ2-2, is as follows: GAGVSQTPSNKVTEKGKYVELRCDPISGHTALYWYRQSLGQGPEFLIYFQGTGAADDSGLPNDRFFAVRPEGSVSTLKIQRTERGDSAVYLCASSLGTSFGELFFGEGSRLTVL.

This chain connects TRBV6-5 to TRBJ2-3; 8 nucleotides line up with TRBD2. Losses at the gene ends were 5 bases for V and 6 bases for J; bases not matched to a gene: 7. The germline V gene has CDR1 MNHEY and CDR2 SVGAGI. CDR3 length: 14 amino acids. CDR3: CASSPGLGSDTQYF. As DNA, the CDR3 is TGTGCCAGCAGTCCGGGACTAGGGTCGGATACGCAGTATTTT.

V and J are TRBV6-5 and TRBJ2-3; possibly TRBD1 for D (8 bases). The CDR3 contains 15 residues. The V end lost 6 bases, the J end lost 4 bases, and 17 bases lay between the germline ends. The V gene's germline CDR1 is MNHEY and CDR2 SVGAGI. CDR3 nucleotides: TGTGCCAGCAGGGGAGGACAGGGAGGGGCAGATACGCAGTATTTT. Amino acid sequence: CASRGGQGGADTQYF.

This clone was seen only a few times. The chain carries TRBV5-1 and TRBJ2-2, with TRBD1 matching 9 bases. Germline-derived CDR1 and CDR2 are SGHRS and YFSETQ. The CDR3 consists of 15 residues. The ends lost 3 bases at V and 1 base at J; junction bases unmatched: 1. The CDR3 loop is CASSSGQGNTGELFF. The DNA for the CDR3 is TGCGCCAGCAGCTCGGGACAGGGGAACACCGGGGAGCTGTTTTTT.

This rearrangement joins TRBV2 to TRBJ2-3; tentative D call: TRBD1 (5 bases). The CDR3 covers 15 residues. Trimming removed 5 bases at V and 0 bases at J, with 12 bases between. Germline V lookup: CDR1 SNHLY, CDR2 FYNNEI. This CDR3 is CASSPMTASTDTQYF. The CDR3 DNA is TGTGCCAGCAGTCCAATGACAGCGAGCACAGATACGCAGTATTTT.

CDR3 sequence: CATSRVGSTEAFF. The CDR3 nucleotides read TGTGCCACCAGTCGTGTGGGAAGCACTGAAGCTTTCTTT. This chain uses TRBV24-1 with TRBJ1-1; no reliable D call. This CDR3 is built from 13 residues. In germline, CDR1 is KGHDR, CDR2 SFDVKD. Trimming removed 6 bases from V and 4 bases from J, with 11 bases in between.

J is TRBJ1-1 and V is TRBV6-5; tentatively, D is TRBD1 (5 bases). There are 13 residues in the CDR3. The germline V and J ends were trimmed by 6 bases and 3 bases, with 11 bases remaining between them. Germline V gene sequence: CDR1 MNHEY, CDR2 SVGAGI. The CDR3 DNA is TGTGCCAGCAGGGTGGGCAGGGACACTGAAGCTTTCTTT. This codes for CASRVGRDTEAFF.

The chain joins TRBV12-5 to TRBJ2-7; D possibly corresponds to TRBD1 (5 bases). Trimming left V 4 bases short and J 6 bases short, with 19 bases between. There are 15 residues in the CDR3. CDR1 and CDR2 (germline): LGHNT, FRNRAP. The CDR3 region has the DNA TGTGCTAGTGGTTCGCGTAGTGCAGGGATGATCGAGCAGTACTTC. Translating it yields CASGSRSAGMIEQYF.

This rearrangement joins TRBV5-5 to TRBJ1-1; maybe TRBD1 (5 bases). Germline loops: CDR1 SGHKS, CDR2 YYEKEE (reference sequence). CDR3 length equals 15 residues. V lost 4 bases to trimming and J lost 4 bases, with 17 bases between them. The chain's CDR3 is CASSPREGRGTEAFF. CDR3 nucleotide sequence: TGTGCCAGCAGCCCTCGGGAGGGAAGGGGCACTGAAGCTTTCTTT.